The clone carrying this T cell receptor (beta chain) was found once. In the authors' methods: Amplification of reference gene primers provided the estimated nucleated cell counts. The method was immunoSEQ multiplex PCR; TCRdb's version includes in-frame clones alone and lacks a portion of them. V and J calls and clone size are as listed in that table; D and trimming were resolved from the DNA. The data contain more than 350,000 clones, 89% of them singletons. Seattle researchers signed up patients amid active infection and tracked them longitudinally. The entry originates in a study of blood T cell repertoires in COVID-19. The wider study: Collection of acute and convalescent COVID-19 samples took place in the United States, Italy and Spain. Sources were T cells, B-cell-depleted T cells, or PBMCs; the material itself was cDNA or gDNA.

CDR1 is SGHDT, CDR2 YYEEEE, per germline. This CDR3 is 16 amino acids long. The V and J ends lost 3 bases and 4 bases, in that order; junction bases with no gene match: 7. The sequencing sample was made of peripheral blood. V usage is TRBV5-6 and J usage is TRBJ2-2, with 9 positions matching TRBD1. This clonotype was sampled from a woman younger than 45 with COVID-19, enrolled during active disease. CDR3 nucleotide sequence: TGTGCCAGCAGCTCAAAGGGACAGGGTTTCACCGGGGAGCTGTTTTTT. Residues: CASSSKGQGFTGELFF.